This entry describes one T cell receptor beta chain. Its antigen is not known. TCRdb's table, derived via immunoSEQ multiplex PCR, lists solely in-frame clones and lacks some. The repertoire consists of around 17,000 clones, with around 80% occurring once and the leading ten covering 1.5% to 2%. The sample belongs to a study of PD-1 blockade in classical Hodgkin lymphoma. CDR1 ENHRY and CDR2 SYGVKD come from the germline V gene. V trimming: 6 bases; J trimming: 4 bases; junction bases outside the gene matches: 9. CDR3 length equals 16 residues. Whole-study results and caveats: According to reports, newly diagnosed patients had lower baseline TCR diversity than healthy donors, and relapsed/refractory patients had lower baseline TCR diversity still.

Time point described: cycle 4 day 1 (C4D1), after 5 to 7 weeks of nivolumab. Each patient's relapse followed autologous stem cell transplantation, and brentuximab vedotin exposure varied. The CD4+ T cells used were purified from thawed PBMCs through magnetic negative selection. The gene calls are TRBV10-3 and TRBJ2-2; 9 nucleotides align to TRBD1. The material was CD4+ T cells from blood, obtained before the fourth cycle of nivolumab. The source is a human donor with classical Hodgkin lymphoma. CDR3 DNA sequence: TGTGCCATCAGGGGCACAGGGGGCGCTTCCACCGGGGAGCTGTTTTTT. This encodes CAIRGTGGASTGELFF.